The source of this T cell receptor (beta chain) is a study of a mutant IDH1 vaccine in newly diagnosed glioma. Study information: Previous care, which was radiotherapy, temozolomide, or both, most often involved both.

Time point in this sample: baseline, week 1 (first vaccination visit). Documented treatment: pre-vaccination baseline after standard-of-care therapy. Libraries were prepared by immunoSEQ multiplex PCR; TCRdb keeps only in-frame clonotypes and omits some of them. The table shows roughly 84,000 clones, with over 75% occurring only once. The study, taken as a whole, reports: Apparently, pseudoprogression bore no relation to changes among the top peripheral T cell clonotypes.

This clone was observed a handful of times. Its antigen remains unknown. The receptor comes from a man aged 40-49 years with glioma. Some clones in this sample may be carry-over from other donors' samples. The specimen was PBMCs, collected from a glioma patient treated with radiotherapy, temozolomide or both.

CDR3 in DNA: TGTGCCAGCAGTTCACGCCCTACTAGCGGGGCCTTCCAAGAGACCCAGTACTTC. It translates to CASSSRPTSGAFQETQYF. The chain uses TRBV27 and TRBJ2-5; 10 bases agree with TRBD2. From germline, CDR1 is MNHEY and CDR2 SMNVEV (reference sequence). V gave up 4 bases and J gave up 1 base; unmatched junction bases: 12. This CDR3 region has 18 residues.